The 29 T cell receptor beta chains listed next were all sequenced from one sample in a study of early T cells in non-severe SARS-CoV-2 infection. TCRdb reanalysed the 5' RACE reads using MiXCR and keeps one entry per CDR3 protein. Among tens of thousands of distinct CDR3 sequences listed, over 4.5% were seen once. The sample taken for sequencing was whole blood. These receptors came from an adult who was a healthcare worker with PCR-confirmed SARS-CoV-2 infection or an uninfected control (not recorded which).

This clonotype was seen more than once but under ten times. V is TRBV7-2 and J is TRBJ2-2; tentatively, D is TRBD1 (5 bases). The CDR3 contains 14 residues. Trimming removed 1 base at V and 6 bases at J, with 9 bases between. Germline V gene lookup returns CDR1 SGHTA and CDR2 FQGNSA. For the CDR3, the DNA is TGTGCCAGCAGCTTAGGGGGCTATGCCGGGGAGCTGTTTTTT. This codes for CASSLGGYAGELFF.

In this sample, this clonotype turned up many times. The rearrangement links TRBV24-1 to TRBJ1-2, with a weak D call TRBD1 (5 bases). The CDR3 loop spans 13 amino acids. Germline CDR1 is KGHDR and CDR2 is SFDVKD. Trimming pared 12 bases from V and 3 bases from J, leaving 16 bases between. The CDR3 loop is CALNDSTDYGYTF. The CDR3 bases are TGTGCCCTCAATGACTCGACAGACTATGGCTACACCTTC.

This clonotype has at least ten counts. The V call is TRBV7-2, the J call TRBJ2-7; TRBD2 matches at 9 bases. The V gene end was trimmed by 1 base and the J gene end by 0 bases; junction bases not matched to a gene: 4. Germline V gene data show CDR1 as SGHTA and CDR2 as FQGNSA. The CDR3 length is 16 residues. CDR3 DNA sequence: TGTGCCAGCAGCTTAGGACGGACTAGCGTCTCCTACGAGCAGTACTTC. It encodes CASSLGRTSVSYEQYF.

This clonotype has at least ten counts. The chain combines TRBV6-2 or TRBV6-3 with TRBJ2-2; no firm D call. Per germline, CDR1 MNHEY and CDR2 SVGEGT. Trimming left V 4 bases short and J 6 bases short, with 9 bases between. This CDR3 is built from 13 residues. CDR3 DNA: TGTGCCAGCAGTTCGACCGGCCCCGGGGAGCTGTTTTTT. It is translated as CASSSTGPGELFF.

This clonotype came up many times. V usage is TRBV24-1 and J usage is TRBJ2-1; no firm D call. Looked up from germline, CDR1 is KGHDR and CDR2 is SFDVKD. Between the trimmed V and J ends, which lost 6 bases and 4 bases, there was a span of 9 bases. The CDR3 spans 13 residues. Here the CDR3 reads CATSLDVYNEQFF. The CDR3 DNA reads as TGTGCCACCAGTTTAGACGTGTACAATGAGCAGTTCTTC.

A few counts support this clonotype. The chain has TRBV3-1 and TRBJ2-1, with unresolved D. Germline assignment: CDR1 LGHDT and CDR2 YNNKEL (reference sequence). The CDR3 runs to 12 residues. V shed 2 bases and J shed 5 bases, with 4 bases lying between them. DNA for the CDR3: TGTGCCAGCAGCCAACCCAACAATGAGCAGTTCTTC. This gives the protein CASSQPNNEQFF.

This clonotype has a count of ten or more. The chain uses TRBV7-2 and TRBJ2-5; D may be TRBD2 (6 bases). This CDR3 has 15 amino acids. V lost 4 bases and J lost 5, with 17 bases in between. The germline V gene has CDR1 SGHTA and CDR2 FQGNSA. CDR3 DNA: TGTGCCAGCAGCTCTTCGAGCGGGCCGCAGGAGACCCAGTACTTC. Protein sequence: CASSSSSGPQETQYF. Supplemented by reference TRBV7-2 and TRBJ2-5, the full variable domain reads GAGVSQSPSNKVTEKGKDVELRCDPISGHTALYWYRQSLGQGLEFLIYFQGNSAPDKSGLPSDRFSAERTGGSVSTLTIQRTQQEDSAVYLCASSSSSGPQETQYFGPGTRLLVL.

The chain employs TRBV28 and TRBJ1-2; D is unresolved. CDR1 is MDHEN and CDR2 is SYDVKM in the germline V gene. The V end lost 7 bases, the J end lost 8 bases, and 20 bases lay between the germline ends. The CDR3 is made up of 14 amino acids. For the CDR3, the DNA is TGTGCCAGCAATCTACCCTACACCGCCGGGGGCTACACCTTC. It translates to CASNLPYTAGGYTF.

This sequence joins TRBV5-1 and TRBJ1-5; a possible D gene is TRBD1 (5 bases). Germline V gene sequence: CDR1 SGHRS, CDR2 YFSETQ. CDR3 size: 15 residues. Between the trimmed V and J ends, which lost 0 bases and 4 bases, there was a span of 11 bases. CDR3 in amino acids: CASSLAGQLNQPQHF. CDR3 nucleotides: TGCGCCAGCAGCTTGGCTGGACAATTGAATCAGCCCCAGCATTTT.

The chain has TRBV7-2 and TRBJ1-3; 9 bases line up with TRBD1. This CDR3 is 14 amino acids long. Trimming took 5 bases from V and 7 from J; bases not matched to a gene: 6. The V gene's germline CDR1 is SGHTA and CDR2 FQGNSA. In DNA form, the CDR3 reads TGTGCCAGCAGCGTCGACAGGGGGAGGAACACCATATATTTT. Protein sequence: CASSVDRGRNTIYF.

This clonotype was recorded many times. CDR3 sequence: CASSLSPGQADTQYF. The CDR3 DNA sequence: TGTGCCAGCAGCTTATCGCCAGGGCAGGCAGATACGCAGTATTTT. The chain is built from TRBV7-8 and TRBJ2-3; a possible D gene is TRBD1 (5 bases). Germline CDR1 and CDR2: SGHVS and FQNEAQ. This CDR3 is 15 amino acids long. Between the trimmed V and J ends, which lost 2 bases and 4 bases, there was a span of 13 bases.

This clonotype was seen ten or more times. The CDR3 DNA reads TGCAGCGTTGAAGATTCTTTCGATTGGGCTTTCTTT. As protein: CSVEDSFDWAFF. This chain links TRBV29-1 with TRBJ1-1; no reliable D call. Germline lookup yields CDR1 SQVTM and CDR2 ANQGSEA. V was shortened by 0 bases and J by 11 bases, with 13 bases between the two germline ends. This CDR3 comprises 12 residues.

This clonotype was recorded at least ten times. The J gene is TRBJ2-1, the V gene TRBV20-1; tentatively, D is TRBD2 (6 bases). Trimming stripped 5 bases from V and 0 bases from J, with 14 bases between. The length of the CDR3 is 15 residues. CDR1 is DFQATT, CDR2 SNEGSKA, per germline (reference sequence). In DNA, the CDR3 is TGCAGTGCTCTCCGGGACTTTAGCTCCTACAATGAGCAGTTCTTC. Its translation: CSALRDFSSYNEQFF.

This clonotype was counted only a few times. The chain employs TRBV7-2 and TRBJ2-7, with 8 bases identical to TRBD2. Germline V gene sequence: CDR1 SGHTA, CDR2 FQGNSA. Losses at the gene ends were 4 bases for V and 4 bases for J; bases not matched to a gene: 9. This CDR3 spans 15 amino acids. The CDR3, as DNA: TGTGCCAGCAGCTCGGAGGGCGGGAGGAGTTACGAGCAGTACTTC. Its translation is CASSSEGGRSYEQYF.

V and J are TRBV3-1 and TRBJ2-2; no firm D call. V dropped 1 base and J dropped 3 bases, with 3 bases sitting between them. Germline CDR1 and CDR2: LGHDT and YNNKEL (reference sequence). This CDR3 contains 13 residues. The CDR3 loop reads CASSQVDTGELFF. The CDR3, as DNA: TGTGCCAGCAGCCAAGTTGACACCGGGGAGCTGTTTTTT.

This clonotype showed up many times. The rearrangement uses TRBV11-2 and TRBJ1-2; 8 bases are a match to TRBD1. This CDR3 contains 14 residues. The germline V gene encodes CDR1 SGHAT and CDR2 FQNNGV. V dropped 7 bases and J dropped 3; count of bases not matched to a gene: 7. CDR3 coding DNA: TGTGCCAGCACCTCGACAGGGGATGACTATGGCTACACCTTC. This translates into CASTSTGDDYGYTF.

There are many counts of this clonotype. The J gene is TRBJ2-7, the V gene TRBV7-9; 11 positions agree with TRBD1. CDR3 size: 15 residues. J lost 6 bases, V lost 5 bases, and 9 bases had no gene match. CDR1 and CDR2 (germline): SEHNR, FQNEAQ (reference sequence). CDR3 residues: CASSPWDRGFGEQYF. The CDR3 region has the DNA TGTGCCAGCAGCCCCTGGGACAGGGGGTTTGGCGAGCAGTACTTC.

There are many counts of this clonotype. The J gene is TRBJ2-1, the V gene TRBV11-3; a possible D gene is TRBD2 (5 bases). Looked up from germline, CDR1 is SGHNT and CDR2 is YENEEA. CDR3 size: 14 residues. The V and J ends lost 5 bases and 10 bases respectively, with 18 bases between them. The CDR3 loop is CASSHRSAPGEQFF. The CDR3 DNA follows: TGTGCCAGCAGCCACCGGTCCGCCCCGGGGGAGCAGTTCTTC.

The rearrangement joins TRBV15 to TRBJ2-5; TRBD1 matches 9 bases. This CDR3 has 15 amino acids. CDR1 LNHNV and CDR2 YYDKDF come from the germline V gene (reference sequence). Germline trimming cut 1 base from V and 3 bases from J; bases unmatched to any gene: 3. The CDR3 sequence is CATSRGGTGKETQYF. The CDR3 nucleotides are TGTGCCACCAGCAGAGGAGGGACAGGGAAAGAGACCCAGTACTTC.

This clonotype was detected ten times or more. The CDR3 DNA reads as TGTGCCAGCAGACGACAGGCCTGGGGCTACACCTTC. This encodes CASRRQAWGYTF. This sequence joins TRBV28 and TRBJ1-2; weak D call: TRBD1 (6 bases). The CDR3 has 12 residues. Germline V lookup: CDR1 MDHEN, CDR2 SYDVKM. With 6 bases removed from V and 8 bases from J, the gap between germline ends came to 13 bases.

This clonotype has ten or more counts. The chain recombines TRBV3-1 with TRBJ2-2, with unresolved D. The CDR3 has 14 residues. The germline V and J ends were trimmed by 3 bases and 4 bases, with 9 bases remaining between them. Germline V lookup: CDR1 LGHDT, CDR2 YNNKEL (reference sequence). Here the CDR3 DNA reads TGTGCCAGCAGCCAGCCGACACGCACCGGGGAGCTGTTTTTT. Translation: CASSQPTRTGELFF. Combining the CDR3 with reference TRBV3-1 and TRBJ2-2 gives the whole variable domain DTAVSQTPKYLVTQMGNDKSIKCEQNLGHDTMYWYKQDSKKFLKIMFSYNNKELIINETVPNRFSPKSPDKAHLNLHINSLELGDSAVYFCASSQPTRTGELFFGEGSRLTVL.

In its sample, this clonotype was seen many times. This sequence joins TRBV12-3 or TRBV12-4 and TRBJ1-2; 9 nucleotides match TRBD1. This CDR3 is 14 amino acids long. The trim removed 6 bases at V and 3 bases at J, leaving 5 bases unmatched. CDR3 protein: CASRPTGGDYGYTF. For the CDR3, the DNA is TGTGCCAGCAGACCGACAGGGGGAGACTATGGCTACACCTTC.

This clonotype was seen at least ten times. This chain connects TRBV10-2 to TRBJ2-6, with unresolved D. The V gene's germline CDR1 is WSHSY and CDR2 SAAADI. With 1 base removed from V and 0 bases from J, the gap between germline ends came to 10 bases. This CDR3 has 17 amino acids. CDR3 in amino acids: CASSEWSPSSGANVLTF. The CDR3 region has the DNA TGCGCCAGCAGTGAGTGGAGTCCTTCCTCTGGGGCCAACGTCCTGACTTTC.

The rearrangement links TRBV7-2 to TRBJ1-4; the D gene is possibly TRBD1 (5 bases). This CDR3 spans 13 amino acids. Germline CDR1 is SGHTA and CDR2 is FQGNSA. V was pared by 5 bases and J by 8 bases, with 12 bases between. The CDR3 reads CASSLGLGEKLFF. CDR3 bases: TGTGCCAGCAGCCTGGGGCTAGGGGAAAAACTGTTTTTT.

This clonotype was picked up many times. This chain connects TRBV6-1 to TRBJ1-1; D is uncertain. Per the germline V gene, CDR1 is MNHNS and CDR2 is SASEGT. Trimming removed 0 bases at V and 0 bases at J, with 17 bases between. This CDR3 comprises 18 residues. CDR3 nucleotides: TGTGCCAGCAGTGAAGCGCTTCAGGTGGTCCTTTTGAACACTGAAGCTTTCTTT. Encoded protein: CASSEALQVVLLNTEAFF.

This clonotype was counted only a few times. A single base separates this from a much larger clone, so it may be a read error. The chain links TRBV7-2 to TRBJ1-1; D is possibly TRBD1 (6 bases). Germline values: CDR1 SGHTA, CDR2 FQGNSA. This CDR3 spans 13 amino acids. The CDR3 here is CAGSLGRGSEAFF. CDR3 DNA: TGTGCCGGCAGCTTAGGGAGGGGGTCCGAAGCTTTCTTT.

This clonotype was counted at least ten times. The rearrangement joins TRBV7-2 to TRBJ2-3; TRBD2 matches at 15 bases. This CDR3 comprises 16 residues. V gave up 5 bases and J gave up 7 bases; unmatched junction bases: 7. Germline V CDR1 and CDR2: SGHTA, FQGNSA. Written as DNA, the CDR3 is TGTGCCAGCAGCCCCAGGACTAGCGGGAGGGCCAATACGCAGTATTTT. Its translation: CASSPRTSGRANTQYF. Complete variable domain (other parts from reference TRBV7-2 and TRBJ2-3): GAGVSQSPSNKVTEKGKDVELRCDPISGHTALYWYRQSLGQGLEFLIYFQGNSAPDKSGLPSDRFSAERTGGSVSTLTIQRTQQEDSAVYLCASSPRTSGRANTQYFGPGTRLTVL.

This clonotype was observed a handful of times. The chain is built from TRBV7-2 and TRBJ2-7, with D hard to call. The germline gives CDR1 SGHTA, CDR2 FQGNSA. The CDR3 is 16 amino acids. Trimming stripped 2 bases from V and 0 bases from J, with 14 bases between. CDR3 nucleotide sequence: TGTGCCAGCAGCTTACGACGGCCAACCCTCTCCTACGAGCAGTACTTC. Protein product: CASSLRRPTLSYEQYF.

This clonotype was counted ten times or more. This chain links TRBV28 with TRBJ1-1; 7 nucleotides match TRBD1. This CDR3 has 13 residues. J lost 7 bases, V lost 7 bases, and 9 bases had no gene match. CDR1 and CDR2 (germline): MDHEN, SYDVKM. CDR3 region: CASILTGTDEAFF. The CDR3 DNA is TGTGCCAGCATCCTTACCGGGACAGATGAAGCTTTCTTT.